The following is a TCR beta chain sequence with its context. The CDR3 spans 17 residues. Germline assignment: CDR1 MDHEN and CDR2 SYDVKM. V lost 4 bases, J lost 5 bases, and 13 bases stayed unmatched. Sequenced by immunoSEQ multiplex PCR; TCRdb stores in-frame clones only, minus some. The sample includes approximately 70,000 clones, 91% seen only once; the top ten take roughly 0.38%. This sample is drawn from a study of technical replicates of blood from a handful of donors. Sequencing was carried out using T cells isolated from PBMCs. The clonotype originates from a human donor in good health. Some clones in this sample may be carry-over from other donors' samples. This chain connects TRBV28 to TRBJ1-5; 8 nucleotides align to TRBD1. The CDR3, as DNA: TGTGCCAGCAGTTCCGGACAGGGAAATTGGGTTCATCAGCCCCAGCATTTT. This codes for CASSSGQGNWVHQPQHF.